This passage covers 16 T cell receptor beta chains from one sample sequenced in a study of cytotoxic CD8 clonotypes in ibrutinib-treated CLL. The table came from immunoSEQ multiplex PCR; TCRdb's copy has only in-frame clones and leaves some out. This table has 35,000 to 40,000 clones, about two thirds appearing once. The sequenced sample was PBMCs, obtained at disease progression, from a patient treated with ibrutinib. The receptors come from a human donor with chronic lymphocytic leukemia.

There are a few counts of this clone. J is TRBJ2-1 and V is TRBV11-2; either TRBD1 or TRBD2 may supply D (5 bases each). CDR1 is SGHAT and CDR2 is FQNNGV in the germline V gene. There are 16 residues in the CDR3. The germline V and J ends were trimmed by 5 bases and 0 bases, with 14 bases remaining between them. Written as DNA, the CDR3 is TGTGCCAGCAGCCGGGACCGCTACAGCTCCTACAATGAGCAGTTCTTC. Translating gives CASSRDRYSSYNEQFF.

The V call is TRBV23-1, the J call TRBJ2-7, with 14 bases aligning to TRBD2. TRBV23-1 is an open reading frame, and its role is uncertain. The CDR3 consists of 16 residues. Losses at the gene ends were 7 bases for V and 3 bases for J; bases not matched to a gene: 8. CDR3 sequence (DNA): TGCGCCAGCACCGGACTAGCGGGGGGACCAGACTACGAGCAGTACTTC. This encodes CASTGLAGGPDYEQYF.

In its sample, this clone was seen a few times. The chain joins TRBV4-2 to TRBJ1-6, with 10 bases lining up with TRBD1. CDR3 size: 14 residues. V gave up 3 bases and J gave up 9 bases; unmatched junction bases: 2. Germline V gives CDR1 LGHNA, CDR2 YNFKEQ. CDR3 sequence (DNA): TGTGCCAGCAGCCAGACAGGGGGCGGTTCACCCCTCCACTTT. Protein: CASSQTGGGSPLHF.

The rearrangement uses TRBV5-1 and TRBJ2-3, with TRBD1 matching over 10 bases. Germline V gene lookup returns CDR1 SGHRS and CDR2 YFSETQ. The V and J ends lost 4 bases and 1 base, in that order; junction bases with no gene match: 6. The CDR3 spans 16 residues. For the CDR3, the DNA is TGCGCCAGCAGCATTTCCGGGACAGGGGGCACAGATACGCAGTATTTT. This codes for CASSISGTGGTDTQYF.

This clone was detected only a few times. This rearrangement joins TRBV6-5 to TRBJ2-7, with TRBD1 matching over 9 bases. CDR1 and CDR2 (germline): MNHEY, SVGAGI. Trimming removed 6 bases from V and 3 bases from J; junction bases left unmatched: 6. This CDR3 is 14 amino acids long. The CDR3 bases are TGTGCCAGCAGACGGGACAGGGCGGTCTACGAGCAGTACTTC. The encoded protein is CASRRDRAVYEQYF.

V gene TRBV9 combines with J gene TRBJ2-2, with 10 bases that match TRBD2. Germline V CDR1 and CDR2: SGDLS, YYNGEE. The V gene end was trimmed by 0 bases and the J gene end by 5 bases; junction bases not matched to a gene: 7. The CDR3 has 17 residues. CDR3 sequence (DNA): TGTGCCAGCAGCGTAGGCGAAGCGGGGGGGCGAACCGGGGAGCTGTTTTTT. Translated, it gives CASSVGEAGGRTGELFF. Full variable domain (rest looked up from reference TRBV9 and TRBJ2-2): DSGVTQTPKHLITATGQRVTLRCSPRSGDLSVYWYQQSLDQGLQFLIQYYNGEERAKGNILERFSAQQFPDLHSELNLSSLELGDSALYFCASSVGEAGGRTGELFFGEGSRLTVL.

This sequence joins TRBV5-1 and TRBJ2-3; the match to TRBD1 covers 9 bases. Germline V gene lookup returns CDR1 SGHRS and CDR2 YFSETQ. Germline trimming cut 4 bases from V and 3 bases from J; bases unmatched to any gene: 6. The CDR3 sequence is 15 residues long. The CDR3 bases are TGCGCCAGCAGCCTGACAGGGGGGATGACAGATACGCAGTATTTT. Translated, it gives CASSLTGGMTDTQYF.

A few counts support this clone. J is TRBJ1-4 and V is TRBV5-1; TRBD1 agrees at 8 bases. The V gene's germline CDR1 is SGHRS and CDR2 YFSETQ. V gave up 3 bases and J gave up 4 bases; unmatched junction bases: 2. This CDR3 has 14 residues. The CDR3: CASSWGQVNEKLFF. CDR3 DNA: TGCGCCAGCAGCTGGGGACAGGTTAATGAAAAACTGTTTTTT.

This sequence joins TRBV9 and TRBJ1-5; D is unresolved. The CDR3 totals 14 residues. V dropped 4 bases and J dropped 2 bases, with 10 bases sitting between them. Germline lookup yields CDR1 SGDLS and CDR2 YYNGEE. This CDR3 reads CASSHAPGNQPQHF. CDR3 nucleotide sequence: TGTGCCAGCAGCCACGCCCCGGGCAATCAGCCCCAGCATTTT.

This chain links TRBV6-1 with TRBJ1-5, with D possibly TRBD1 on 5 matching bases. The V end lost 2 bases, the J end lost 2 bases, and 16 bases lay between the germline ends. Per germline, CDR1 MNHNS and CDR2 SASEGT. The CDR3 sequence is 17 residues long. CDR3 nucleotide sequence: TGTGCCAGCAGTGAACCCCCCGGGACCGGACGCAATCAGCCCCAGCATTTT. Amino acids: CASSEPPGTGRNQPQHF.

CDR3 amino acids: CASSEGGTGGPLAELFF. The CDR3, as DNA: TGTGCCAGCAGTGAAGGTGGGACAGGGGGACCCCTGGCGGAGCTGTTTTTT. This rearrangement joins TRBV2 to TRBJ2-2; TRBD1 matches 11 bases. This CDR3 spans 17 amino acids. Looked up from germline, CDR1 is SNHLY and CDR2 is FYNNEI. The V segment lost 1 base and the J segment 10 bases; nucleotides outside the gene matches: 11.

DNA for the CDR3: TGTGCCAGCAGCTTGGACAGGGGTGAGACCCAGTACTTC. Translating gives CASSLDRGETQYF. This rearrangement joins TRBV7-8 to TRBJ2-5, with TRBD1 identical over 9 bases. The CDR3 covers 13 residues. Trimming cost V 3 bases and J 5 bases; bases outside gene matches: 1. Germline CDR1 SGHVS, CDR2 FQNEAQ. The complete variable domain, with remaining parts taken from reference TRBV7-8 and TRBJ2-5, reads GAGVSQSPRYKVAKRGQDVALRCDPISGHVSLFWYQQALGQGPEFLTYFQNEAQLDKSGLPSDRFFAERPEGSVSTLKIQRTQQEDSAVYLCASSLDRGETQYFGPGTRLLVL.

This clone has a handful of counts. The gene calls are TRBV19 and TRBJ1-4; possibly TRBD1 for D (5 bases). The germline V gene has CDR1 LNHDA and CDR2 SQIVND (reference sequence). V dropped 11 bases and J dropped 5 bases, with 18 bases sitting between them. The CDR3 runs 14 residues. The CDR3 is CASKETARNEKLFF. The CDR3 coding sequence is TGTGCCTCAAAAGAGACAGCTAGGAATGAAAAACTGTTTTTT. The full variable domain, rest sourced from reference TRBV19 and TRBJ1-4, is DGGITQSPKYLFRKEGQNVTLSCEQNLNHDAMYWYRQDPGQGLRLIYYSQIVNDFQKGDIAEGYSVSREKKESFPLTVTSAQKNPTAFYLCASKETARNEKLFFGSGTQLSVL.

V is TRBV15 and J is TRBJ2-3; TRBD1 agrees at 8 bases. The germline V gene has CDR1 LNHNV and CDR2 YYDKDF (reference sequence). The CDR3 length is 16 residues. V dropped 1 base and J dropped 1; count of bases not matched to a gene: 4. The CDR3 DNA follows: TGTGCCACCAGCAGAGGGTCGGGACAGGGCACAGATACGCAGTATTTT. Translation: CATSRGSGQGTDTQYF.

The chain has TRBV5-1 and TRBJ2-5; D may be TRBD1 (7 bases). The CDR3 is 14 amino acids. In germline, CDR1 is SGHRS, CDR2 YFSETQ. The germline V and J ends were trimmed by 4 bases and 0 bases, with 10 bases remaining between them. CDR3 protein: CASSAGQYQETQYF. The CDR3 bases are TGCGCCAGCAGCGCGGGACAGTACCAAGAGACCCAGTACTTC.

This clone occurred once. V and J are TRBV5-4 and TRBJ1-6; unclear D gene. The CDR3 covers 14 residues. V lost 3 bases, J lost 9 bases, and 13 bases lay in between. The germline V gene encodes CDR1 SGHNT and CDR2 YYREEE (reference sequence). The CDR3 loop reads CASSSRDSGSPLHF. In DNA, the CDR3 is TGTGCCAGCAGCTCTCGAGACTCCGGTTCACCCCTCCACTTT.